This T cell receptor beta chain was found in a study of cytomegalovirus exposure and HLA in healthy donors (dated by TCRdb to about 2017). A note on the overall study: In an earlier analysis of about 560 of the donors, 276 Gb of sequence data and 90 million to 120 million unique TCR beta sequences from roughly 190 million T cells were reported. To predict cytomegalovirus infection status, the study combined high-throughput TCR immunosequencing, statistical association of individual TCRs with disease status, and machine learning. The study used immunosequencing to profile the T cell repertoires of some 600 subjects and linked those repertoires to cytomegalovirus serostatus. Donor age, sex, ethnicity and CMV serostatus were compiled alongside the repertoire data. An early release that covered about 600 HLA-typed donors contained around 300 gigabases of sequencing data and 75 million to 100 million unique TCR sequences. An earlier analysis of 587 of the donors applied high-throughput TCR beta sequencing to assess whether each TCR beta V gene segment acted as functional or pseudogenic. All discovery cohort repertoires had been generated using a single sequencing platform. Rather than drawing on any new phenotypic data, the later analysis identified candidate immune exposures from TCR beta sequences and the way those sequences occurred across donors. A later analysis re-examined previously published TCR beta repertoires from 600 to 700 donors and added high-resolution HLA genotyping to investigate patterns of TCR occurrence. A later genetic analysis took genome-wide SNP genotypes for 398 of the 666 donors and used that subset as a discovery cohort. Class I and class II HLA loci were covered by the typing at four-digit resolution. Typing coverage differed by locus: A, B, C, DRB1 and DQB1 were typed in roughly 620-630 donors, DQA1 in approximately 520, DPA1 in 600 to 610, and DPB1 in just under 490. Of the roughly 400 genotyped donors, 80% to 90% were placed in the genetic ancestry cluster associated with self-reported Caucasian donors. Along with the approximately 650-subject first cohort, a separate validation cohort of around 120 different subjects was used. The study aimed to test whether signatures of past pathogen exposure could be identified by cataloging public T cell receptors. Among a few hundred genotyped donors of the cohort, an average of approximately 230,000 unique TCR beta nucleotide sequences were sequenced per donor, roughly 20% of them non-productive. A few DR-DQ haplotypes were treated as single units for association and clustering because of strong linkage in the cohort. Broad study findings and their caveats: A later analysis associated about 18,000 TCR beta sequences with specific HLA alleles at a false discovery rate of 0.05. CMV serostatus was the only immune exposure information available for the cohort. A total of roughly 160 TCR beta chains were listed by the study as associated with cytomegalovirus. In both the original and validation cohorts, the classifier was reported to diagnose cytomegalovirus status with high specificity and sensitivity. In a later genetic analysis, a missense DCLRE1C variant was associated with V-gene and J-gene trimming of TCR beta chains, and the association was replicated in an independent cohort. Broadly in line with IMGT annotations, most TCR beta V segments showed up in productive rearrangements about 90% or about 30% of the time in an earlier analysis of approximately 600 of the donors. A cluster of highly shared sequence variants was judged likely to be a technical artifact of the sequencing pipeline. The earlier analysis of approximately 560 of the donors excluded around 17 rarely observed V segments, including chromosome 9 orphons, because counts were too low. In a later analysis, several top co-occurrence clusters were reported to appear linked to parvovirus B19, influenza, CMV and Epstein-Barr virus. A later analysis found that HLA-associated TCR beta chains were more clonally expanded and had lower generation probabilities than equally common non-associated chains. Correlated functional status among segregating V segments might be attributable to linkage disequilibrium, but an unknown experimental factor could not be ruled out. A further reported finding was that TCR beta sequences accurately predicted the HLA-A and HLA-B alleles for most subjects in the first cohort. Because some donors lacked HLA typing at each locus, the association tests relied only on the typed subset. A later genetic analysis reported fewer N-insertions in productive TCRs among donors in an Asian-associated ancestry cluster than the roughly 620-donor mean. Most TCR sequences were seen in very few donors, while some public TCRs were found in many individuals. Most CMV-associated TCR beta chains appeared to be HLA-restricted in a later analysis, and the HLA associations seemed to be driven largely by CMV exposure. Roughly uniform sequencing depth across donors was assumed in presence/absence analyses, although this assumption may not hold. When HLA alleles, especially DR and DQ, strongly co-occurred, TCR associations were difficult to assign to individual alleles. A later analysis found that TCR association rates varied across HLA loci, with DRB1 alleles showing the most associated TCRs and HLA-C alleles the fewest. In vitro tests confirmed that a few of the cytomegalovirus-associated TCR beta chains recognize cytomegalovirus antigens. Some IMGT-functional V segments, including TRBV6-2 and TRBV6-3, could not be distinguished by the 87-base-pair reads and were therefore excluded. This cohort had only TCR beta chains sequenced, and the lack of alpha or paired-chain data limited which features could be detected. It was suggested by the authors that the approach could potentially be generalized to other disease states and immunological phenotypes.

Library preparation employed the immunoSEQ multiplex PCR assay. A mixture of 60 forward primers for TCR Vbeta segments and 13 reverse primers for TCR Jbeta segments was used in the multiplex PCR. A multiplex PCR assay on genomic DNA amplified the CDR3 region of rearranged TCR beta genes. The amplified TCR beta libraries were sequenced on the Illumina HiSeq System as 87-base-pair reads. The published analysis was carried out like this. In a later analysis, 70 million to 95 million unique TCR beta chains were counted across the roughly 610 repertoires, and roughly 9.9 million of these chains were shared by at least two donors. To remove PCR and sequencing errors, raw reads were error-corrected and collapsed into unique sequences using a nearest-neighbor algorithm that merged closely related sequences. Alignment of CDR3 sequences to IMGT reference sequences was used to assign V, D and J gene segments. For a sequence to be retained, a match of at least six nucleotides to both a V gene segment and a J gene segment was required. Rearrangements were classified as productive when the CDR3 lacked stop codons and remained in frame with V and J, and all other rearrangements were classified as non-productive. CDR3 was defined by IMGT convention, running from the second conserved V-encoded cysteine to the conserved J-encoded phenylalanine. The earlier analysis of some 600 of the donors excluded sequences that lacked an unambiguous match to a single V gene segment. In an earlier analysis of roughly 600 of the donors, a V segment was called functional when productive rearrangements were above 56.7%, and segregating when the standard deviation between donors exceeded 5%. A statistical classification framework was built to diagnose cytomegalovirus status from the catalog of TCR beta chain sequences. In a later analysis, V and J genes were assigned by comparing TCR nucleotide sequences against IMGT/GENE-DB human TR gene sequences. Using the TCRdist pipeline, a later analysis assigned CDR3 sequences along with most-parsimonious VDJ recombination scenarios. In a later analysis, each TCR beta chain was defined by its CDR3 amino acid sequence together with its V-gene family, and reads without a unique V-gene family were excluded. As a way to deal with suspected cross-contamination and a sequencing artifact, a later analysis dropped 640 or so nucleotide sequences that were highly shared and had low generation probability. In a later analysis, a clonal expansion index was calculated for each public chain from normalized within-repertoire ranks of inferred template counts. Generation probabilities in a later analysis came from a VDJ recombination model fitted to out-of-frame rearrangements, and those results were checked against IGoR. In a later analysis, hypergeometric tests were used to score TCR-TCR, TCR-HLA and TCR-CMV co-occurrence, with a repertoire-size bias correction applied to TCR pairs. In a later analysis, false discovery rates were estimated by permuting HLA or CMV assignments 20 times. In a later analysis, co-occurring TCRs were grouped using DBSCAN, with TCRdist sequence similarity added in when clustering inside HLA-allele-positive subsets. Repertoires with fewer than 30,000 or more than 120,000 public chains were left out of co-occurrence clustering, as were five repertoires with anomalous nucleotide sharing. Not all clones reach the TCRdb copy of this immuneACCESS table, which keeps in-frame sequences only. Checked studies attribute under half of the gap to unresolved V genes and leave the rest unexplained. D and trimming were read from the DNA, whereas the V and J calls and clone size are those reported in that table. This sample comprises 130,000 or so clones, roughly four fifths of them detected only once. About 1.8% of the sample comes from the top ten.

The cohort consisted of some 730 healthy bone marrow donors. Cohort members were all nominally healthy when sampled, although unrecorded immune exposures were likely present. The donor was CMV seronegative and belonged to the group of 350 to 400 seronegative cohort members. A peripheral blood sample was provided by each donor, and peripheral blood mononuclear cells were used for TCR beta sequencing. The Qiagen DNeasy Blood Extraction Kit was used to extract genomic DNA from the blood cell samples. The CDR3 runs 14 residues from the cysteine to the phenylalanine. Only the CDR3 DNA is retained, 42 bases long and in frame from the first base. Via the germline V gene (reference sequence), CDR1 is MNHNY and CDR2 SVGAGI. V is cut back by 5 bases and J by 4 bases, with 7 bases in the junction unmatched. Regarding this clone: Its target antigen remains unknown. No much larger clone exists at a distance of one base, and base qualities are not known.

The sequenced sample consisted of PBMCs. The clonotype originates from a man aged 18 to 29 in good health and CMV-seronegative. The receptor chain draws on TRBV6-6 and TRBJ1-2; a stretch of 7 junction bases matches TRBD1. The bases are TGTGCCAGCAGTCCCCGACAGGGAGGCTATGGCTACACCTTC. This translates into CASSPRQGGYGYTF.